The 24 T cell receptor beta chains presented below share a single source sample, sequenced in a study of shared clonotypes between healthy human individuals (dated by TCRdb to 2018 to 2020). Library construction relied on the immunoSEQ multiplex PCR assay. Imported from immuneACCESS, the table was reduced by TCRdb to in-frame sequences with V and J called. These copies leave out some clones; in studies compared against another copy, an unresolved V gene accounts for under half, and the cause of the remainder is not known. Recorded for this sample are about 2.4 million clones; roughly 93% of them occurred a single time. About 0.38% of the sample belongs to the ten largest clones. Specimen: naive CD4+ T cells from PBMCs. The sample's cell subset or site label, decoded: CD45RA+ positively selected. The receptors here all came from a man between 18 and 29 years old in good health. Some clones in this sample may be carry-over from other donors' samples.

Here the CDR3 reads CASVQGTGIRAGELFF. The CDR3 DNA follows: TGTGCCAGTGTCCAGGGGACAGGGATCCGGGCCGGGGAGCTGTTTTTT. This chain links TRBV19 with TRBJ2-2, with 9 nucleotides matching TRBD1. CDR3 length: 16 amino acids. V lost 8 bases and J lost 6; bases outside the gene matches: 13. The germline gives CDR1 LNHDA, CDR2 SQIVND (reference sequence).

The CDR3: CASSQSGSTEAFF. Here the CDR3 DNA reads TGTGCCAGCAGCCAATCTGGGAGCACTGAAGCTTTCTTT. The genes are TRBV7-9 and TRBJ1-1; D ambiguous. The length of the CDR3 is 13 residues. Germline V gene lookup returns CDR1 SEHNR and CDR2 FQNEAQ (reference sequence). Trimming stripped 5 bases from V and 4 bases from J, with 11 bases between.

The rearrangement links TRBV19 to TRBJ1-1; 9 nucleotides line up with TRBD1. The CDR3 extends over 14 amino acids. Germline V CDR1 and CDR2: LNHDA, SQIVND (reference sequence). Losses at the gene ends were 7 bases for V and 4 bases for J; bases not matched to a gene: 7. The CDR3 DNA is TGTGCCAGTACCTTACGACAGGGGGTCACTGAAGCTTTCTTT. Its translation is CASTLRQGVTEAFF.

With regard to this clone: Other DNA sequences in this sample translate to the same CDR3. The rearrangement uses TRBV28 and TRBJ1-5; unclear D gene. V lost 5 bases and J lost 4, with 3 bases in between. The CDR3 spans 11 residues. Germline V gives CDR1 MDHEN, CDR2 SYDVKM. The CDR3 protein is CASSMNQPQHF. CDR3 sequence (DNA): TGTGCCAGCAGTATGAATCAGCCCCAGCATTTT.

The V and J genes are TRBV6-5 and TRBJ1-1, with 7 bases aligning to TRBD1. The CDR3 runs 12 residues. CDR1 and CDR2 from the germline V gene are MNHEY and SVGAGI. The V segment lost 7 bases and the J segment 12 bases; nucleotides outside the gene matches: 11. The CDR3 sequence is CASKGTEIKSFF. DNA of the CDR3: TGTGCCAGCAAGGGGACAGAGATTAAATCTTTCTTT.

The chain links TRBV6-5 to TRBJ2-3, with 8 positions matching TRBD2. The CDR3 contains 15 residues. The germline gives CDR1 MNHEY, CDR2 SVGAGI. After removal of 0 bases from V and 7 bases from J, the junction contained 6 bases not matched to a gene. The chain's CDR3 is CASSYSGLGDYTQYF. DNA for the CDR3: TGTGCCAGCAGTTACTCGGGACTAGGCGACTATACGCAGTATTTT.

This chain connects TRBV2 to TRBJ2-1; 11 nucleotides agree with TRBD2. Germline V lookup: CDR1 SNHLY, CDR2 FYNNEI. The junction had 10 bases not matched to a gene; V was cut back by 2 bases and J by 7 bases. This CDR3 is 17 amino acids long. CDR3 coding DNA: TGTGCCAGCAGTGAACTGGAACTAGCGGGAGTGAAGAATGAGCAGTTCTTC. Its translation: CASSELELAGVKNEQFF.

The V call is TRBV7-9, the J call TRBJ1-2; 12 positions match TRBD1. The CDR3 contains 14 residues. The trim removed 4 bases at V and 6 bases at J, leaving 3 bases unmatched. Germline V gives CDR1 SEHNR, CDR2 FQNEAQ (reference sequence). The DNA for the CDR3 is TGTGCCAGCAGCTCCGGGACAGGGGGCCATGGCTACACCTTC. This codes for CASSSGTGGHGYTF. Full variable domain (rest looked up from reference TRBV7-9 and TRBJ1-2): DTGVSQNPRHKITKRGQNVTFRCDPISEHNRLYWYRQTLGQGPEFLTYFQNEAQLEKSRLLSDRFSAERPKGSFSTLEIQRTEQGDSAMYLCASSSGTGGHGYTFGSGTRLTVV.

The V gene is TRBV28, the J gene TRBJ1-2; D possibly corresponds to TRBD1 (6 bases). CDR1 is MDHEN, CDR2 SYDVKM, per germline. The V end lost 2 bases, the J end lost 2 bases, and 12 bases lay between the germline ends. There are 15 residues in the CDR3. In nucleotides, the CDR3 is TGTGCCAGCAGTTTAGGCACAGGGACAAACTATGGCTACACCTTC. It codes for CASSLGTGTNYGYTF.

With regard to this clone: Other nucleotide sequences in the sample specify the same CDR3. The DNA of the CDR3 is TGCGCCAGCAGCTTGGTTGCGGGAATCTACAATGAGCAGTTCTTC. Encoded protein: CASSLVAGIYNEQFF. J is TRBJ2-1 and V is TRBV5-1, with D perhaps TRBD2 (6 bases). CDR3 length: 15 amino acids. From germline, CDR1 is SGHRS and CDR2 YFSETQ. Trimming stripped 0 bases from V and 3 bases from J, with 10 bases between.

As concerns this clone: Other DNA sequences in this sample translate to the same CDR3. The chain employs TRBV9 and TRBJ2-3; 9 nucleotides agree with TRBD2. The CDR3 loop spans 15 amino acids. Germline-derived CDR1 and CDR2 are SGDLS and YYNGEE. With 1 base clipped from V and 6 bases from J, the junction kept 6 bases outside the gene matches. This CDR3 is CASSVLAGLTDTQYF. In DNA, the CDR3 is TGTGCCAGCAGCGTACTAGCGGGACTGACGGATACGCAGTATTTT. Drawing the rest from reference TRBV9 and TRBJ2-3, the complete variable domain is DSGVTQTPKHLITATGQRVTLRCSPRSGDLSVYWYQQSLDQGLQFLIQYYNGEERAKGNILERFSAQQFPDLHSELNLSSLELGDSALYFCASSVLAGLTDTQYFGPGTRLTVL.

The chain employs TRBV19 and TRBJ2-4; TRBD1 is a possible D gene (5 bases). The CDR3 runs 19 residues. Germline V gives CDR1 LNHDA, CDR2 SQIVND (reference sequence). V was clipped by 3 bases and J by 1 base, with 22 bases between them. This chain's CDR3 is CASSMLGDSRYGAKNIQYF. The CDR3 DNA is TGTGCCAGTAGTATGTTGGGTGACAGCAGATACGGGGCCAAAAACATTCAGTACTTC.

This clone occurred once. V and J are TRBV9 and TRBJ1-1; 7 bases are a match to TRBD1. The CDR3 covers 16 residues. Trimming cost V 2 bases and J 0 bases; bases outside gene matches: 7. Per germline, CDR1 SGDLS and CDR2 YYNGEE. Here the CDR3 reads CASSVAPTGLNTEAFF. The DNA of the CDR3 is TGTGCCAGCAGCGTGGCTCCGACAGGGTTGAACACTGAAGCTTTCTTT.

The V and J genes are TRBV10-3 and TRBJ1-6, with D maybe TRBD1 (6 bases). The V end was cut by 3 bases, the J end by 10 bases, with 19 bases between. The CDR3 is 16 amino acids. Germline values: CDR1 ENHRY, CDR2 SYGVKD. CDR3 sequence: CAISEPPGEVRSPLHF. In DNA form, the CDR3 reads TGTGCCATCAGTGAACCCCCAGGGGAGGTAAGATCACCCCTCCACTTT.

J is TRBJ1-4 and V is TRBV5-1; possible D gene TRBD1, 6 bases. Germline CDR1 is SGHRS and CDR2 is YFSETQ. Trimming stripped 0 bases from V and 4 bases from J, with 13 bases between. The CDR3 length is 16 residues. The CDR3 sequence: CASSLGFAGVNEKLFF. Here the CDR3 DNA reads TGCGCCAGCAGCTTGGGTTTCGCAGGGGTTAATGAAAAACTGTTTTTT.

The chain joins TRBV27 to TRBJ2-1, with 9 bases identical to TRBD2. This CDR3 has 17 amino acids. V dropped 5 bases and J dropped 2; count of bases not matched to a gene: 10. Germline V gives CDR1 MNHEY, CDR2 SMNVEV (reference sequence). This CDR3 is CASSQPVTSGAYNEQFF. The CDR3 nucleotides are TGTGCCAGCAGTCAACCAGTGACTAGCGGAGCCTACAATGAGCAGTTCTTC.

The chain joins TRBV29-1 to TRBJ1-1; the D gene is possibly TRBD1 (5 bases). Germline V CDR1 and CDR2: SQVTM, ANQGSEA. The V gene lost 4 bases and the J gene lost 5 bases, with 11 bases spanning the gap. The CDR3 has 12 amino acids. CDR3 sequence reads: CSVAQGGTEAFF. CDR3 sequence (DNA): TGCAGCGTTGCTCAGGGAGGGACTGAAGCTTTCTTT.

In DNA form, the CDR3 reads TGTGCCAGCAGCAGCGAGACCCAAGAGACCCAGTACTTC. It yields the protein CASSSETQETQYF. The chain is built from TRBV2 and TRBJ2-5; D is uncertain. The V and J ends lost 6 bases and 1 base respectively, with 9 bases between them. The CDR3 is made up of 13 amino acids. The V gene's germline CDR1 is SNHLY and CDR2 FYNNEI.

The gene calls are TRBV5-1 and TRBJ2-7; 9 bases align to TRBD1. The CDR3 loop spans 14 amino acids. Unmatched junction bases numbered 6, after V lost 3 bases and J lost 5 bases. Germline V gene lookup returns CDR1 SGHRS and CDR2 YFSETQ. As DNA, the CDR3 is TGCGCCAGCAGCTCACAGGGGGCGCAAAACGAGCAGTACTTC. The encoded protein is CASSSQGAQNEQYF.

This sequence joins TRBV28 and TRBJ2-1, with TRBD1 matching over 10 bases. Germline assignment: CDR1 MDHEN and CDR2 SYDVKM. This CDR3 spans 16 amino acids. J was trimmed by 4 bases and V by 3 bases; bases with no gene match: 6. CDR3 in DNA: TGTGCCAGCAGTTTTCCGGGACAGGGGAGGTACAATGAGCAGTTCTTC. Its translation is CASSFPGQGRYNEQFF.

This chain uses TRBV13 with TRBJ2-4; the D is unclear. The V gene lost 6 bases and the J gene lost 0 bases, with 18 bases spanning the gap. The germline V gene has CDR1 PRHDT and CDR2 FYEKMQ (reference sequence). The CDR3 runs to 17 residues. The DNA for the CDR3 is TGTGCCAGCAGTCTAGGGCAGCTCTCACTAGCCAAAAACATTCAGTACTTC. It is translated as CASSLGQLSLAKNIQYF.

This clone has only one observation. V usage is TRBV27 and J usage is TRBJ1-1; 9 bases map to TRBD1. With 5 bases clipped from V and 0 bases from J, the junction kept 13 bases outside the gene matches. The CDR3 runs to 18 residues. The germline gives CDR1 MNHEY, CDR2 SMNVEV (reference sequence). CDR3 in amino acids: CASSAHRGLRSLNTEAFF. CDR3 DNA: TGTGCCAGCAGTGCCCACAGGGGGCTAAGATCCCTGAACACTGAAGCTTTCTTT.

The rearrangement uses TRBV11-2 and TRBJ2-7, with 14 bases aligning to TRBD2. With 5 bases clipped from V and 3 bases from J, the junction kept 0 bases outside the gene matches. Germline CDR1 and CDR2: SGHAT and FQNNGV. The CDR3 runs to 14 residues. The CDR3 reads CASSGTSGSYEQYF. CDR3 in DNA: TGTGCCAGCAGCGGGACTAGCGGGAGCTACGAGCAGTACTTC.

The chain employs TRBV5-1 and TRBJ2-5; 10 bases map to TRBD2. This CDR3 contains 17 residues. Germline V gene lookup returns CDR1 SGHRS and CDR2 YFSETQ. J gave up 7 bases and V 5 bases, and 17 bases lay outside the gene matches. The CDR3 is CASSSAKTSGSRGTQYF. Written as DNA, the CDR3 is TGCGCCAGCAGTTCGGCCAAGACTAGCGGGTCTCGAGGGACCCAGTACTTC.